This entry features one T cell receptor (beta chain) sequence. This table comes from immunoSEQ multiplex PCR, and its TCRdb copy is limited to in-frame clones, with some not included. Of some 530,000 clones in the sample, 80% to 90% were seen once. The data belong to a study of blood T cell repertoires in COVID-19. The CDR3 totals 19 residues. Germline V gives CDR1 GTSNPN, CDR2 SVGIG (reference sequence). Losses at the gene ends were 4 bases for V and 1 base for J; bases not matched to a gene: 19. This chain joins TRBV30 and TRBJ1-1; 9 bases line up with TRBD1. The TCR was taken from a human donor in a cohort sampled during active COVID-19. Specimen: peripheral blood. The CDR3 DNA is TGTGCCTGGAAAACCCGTTTTTGGGACAGGGACCCGGGGAACACTGAAGCTTTCTTT. Protein sequence: CAWKTRFWDRDPGNTEAFF.